What follows describes a single T cell receptor beta chain. What it binds is not known. These data are taken from a study of OX40 agonist ivuxolimab in advanced cancers. Regarding the study as a whole: Among some nonresponders, normalized T-cell clonal expansion was also low. No determination was made of the antigen specificity of the expanded peripheral T cells.

Germline CDR1 is SGHTA and CDR2 is FQGNSA. Deletions cut 1 base from V and 5 bases from J, with 7 bases between. The CDR3 runs 13 residues. Assay used: immunoSEQ multiplex PCR; TCRdb lists only in-frame clones, some missing. This repertoire shows 95,000 to 150,000 clones, about 94% found once; its top ten account for less than 0.2%. The V call is TRBV7-2, the J call TRBJ2-3; D ambiguous. This sample comprised CD4+ or CD8+ T cells sorted from blood, obtained in a trial of the OX40 agonist ivuxolimab. The source is an adult with an advanced solid tumor such as melanoma, head and neck, liver or kidney cancer. CDR3 sequence reads: CASSLGFGDTQYF. The CDR3 nucleotides are TGTGCCAGCAGCTTAGGGTTCGGAGATACGCAGTATTTT.